What follows is one TCR beta chain and its context. Those who participated ranged in age from roughly 18 to 90 years and resided in 20 to 30 US areas. Participant-given clinical history determined each cohort assignment. This sample stems from a study of blood T cell repertoires in COVID-19. Study-level information: Donors in the United States, Italy and Spain gave samples during acute or convalescent COVID-19. Sample material is recorded as cDNA or gDNA derived from T cells, B-cell-depleted T cells, or PBMCs.

J lost 4 bases, V lost 0 bases, and 11 bases had no gene match. CDR1 is SGHRS, CDR2 YFSETQ, per germline. The CDR3 has 17 amino acids. The protocol was immunoSEQ multiplex PCR, while the TCRdb copy is restricted to in-frame clones and leaves out a portion. The data contain 250,000 to 350,000 clones, around 90% of them singletons. The sample was PBMCs or T cells enriched from blood (not recorded which). This TCR came from a woman aged 25 to 39 who had recovered from COVID-19. The chain employs TRBV5-1 and TRBJ1-2; 8 bases line up with TRBD1. CDR3 amino acids: CASSLVADRGHIYGYTF. CDR3 nucleotide sequence: TGCGCCAGCAGCTTGGTGGCCGACAGGGGACACATCTATGGCTACACCTTC.